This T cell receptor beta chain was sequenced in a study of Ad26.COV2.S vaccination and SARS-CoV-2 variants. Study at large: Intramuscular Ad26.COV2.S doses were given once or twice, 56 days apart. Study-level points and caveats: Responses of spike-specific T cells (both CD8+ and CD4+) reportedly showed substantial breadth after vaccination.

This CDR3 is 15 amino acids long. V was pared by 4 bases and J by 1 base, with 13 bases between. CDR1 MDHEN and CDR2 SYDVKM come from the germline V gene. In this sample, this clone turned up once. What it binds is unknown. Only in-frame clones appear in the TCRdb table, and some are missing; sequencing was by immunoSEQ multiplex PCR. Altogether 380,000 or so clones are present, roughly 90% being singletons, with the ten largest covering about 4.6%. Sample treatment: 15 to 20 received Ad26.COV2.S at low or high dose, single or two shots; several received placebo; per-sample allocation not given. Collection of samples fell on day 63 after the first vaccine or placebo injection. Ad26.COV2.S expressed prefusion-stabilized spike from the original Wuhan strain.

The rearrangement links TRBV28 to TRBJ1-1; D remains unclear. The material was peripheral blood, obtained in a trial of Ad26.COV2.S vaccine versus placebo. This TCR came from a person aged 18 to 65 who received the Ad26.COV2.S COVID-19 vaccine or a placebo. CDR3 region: CASSSTSQRNTEAFF. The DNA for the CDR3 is TGTGCCAGCAGTTCGACAAGCCAACGGAACACTGAAGCTTTCTTT.